Reported below is one T cell receptor beta chain. The data were taken from a study of spatial heterogeneity in lung cancer. Germline CDR1 and CDR2: MDHEN and SYDVKM. V was clipped by 8 bases and J by 5 bases, with 21 bases between them. The CDR3 loop spans 15 amino acids. The time point was: sample taken at primary tumor resection. Sequencing was performed on whole RNA extracted from tumor and nontumor lung tissue, or from frozen PBMC, and the material was left unsorted. TCRdb analysed the 5' RACE reads with MiXCR anew, one entry per CDR3 protein. The table includes some 55,000 distinct CDR3 sequences, approximately 6.3% detected once.

The chain carries TRBV28 and TRBJ1-1, with a possible D match to TRBD1 (6 bases). The sequenced sample was PBMCs, obtained at surgery. This receptor was obtained from a female donor with early-stage non-small cell lung cancer. The CDR3 DNA follows: TGTGCCAGCGGCCCGGCCAGGGGATTGAGAACTGAAGCTTTCTTT. Residues: CASGPARGLRTEAFF.